A selection of T cell receptor beta chains follows, all from one sample in a study of T-cell memory formation after mild COVID-19. TCRdb re-analysed the 5' RACE reads in MiXCR, keeping a single row per CDR3 protein. The sample yields 450,000 or so distinct CDR3 sequences, 20% to 30% seen once. Sample: PBMCs or a T cell subset sorted from them (not recorded which). The receptors were gathered from an adult woman who had mild COVID-19 (a few samples of this study predate the infection). Cell type and time point are not known. The conserved cysteine and the conserved F or W are not part of the CDR3 here. A D gene is named only where the DNA matches it firmly.

V	D	J	CDR3
TRBV29-1	-	TRBJ2-3	SVELISTDTQY
TRBV6-6	TRBD2	TRBJ2-5	ASSLSGGGQETQY
TRBV27	TRBD1	TRBJ1-6	ASSLGKGYRGPNSPLH
TRBV20-1	-	TRBJ2-7	SCNGEDEQY
TRBV20-1	TRBD2	TRBJ2-7	SAQRGKTYEQY
TRBV9	TRBD2	TRBJ2-7	ASSVTAGGGSNEQY
TRBV19	-	TRBJ2-5	ASSPTYAETQY
TRBV6-2/TRBV6-3	TRBD1	TRBJ1-5	ASKGARGRGNQPQH
TRBV12-3/TRBV12-4	-	TRBJ1-2	ASSQTRLYGYT
TRBV7-2	TRBD1	TRBJ1-2	ASTQTGEYGYT
TRBV7-9	-	TRBJ2-3	ASSLKAITSDTQY
TRBV6-6	-	TRBJ2-7	ASSKQAAYEQY
TRBV7-9	TRBD1	TRBJ2-3	ASSGDRQGLDTQY
TRBV29-1	-	TRBJ2-5	SVALAWWQGAETQY
TRBV7-2	-	TRBJ2-5	ASSPLGSTQY
TRBV29-1	-	TRBJ1-1	SVQMGDTEAF
TRBV6-2/TRBV6-3	-	TRBJ1-3	ASGIGLGGNTIY
TRBV29-1	-	TRBJ1-1	SVVSRGVLNTEAF
TRBV9	-	TRBJ2-7	SFGQGVYEQY
TRBV12-3/TRBV12-4	TRBD2	TRBJ2-1	ASSPLGAGALNEQF